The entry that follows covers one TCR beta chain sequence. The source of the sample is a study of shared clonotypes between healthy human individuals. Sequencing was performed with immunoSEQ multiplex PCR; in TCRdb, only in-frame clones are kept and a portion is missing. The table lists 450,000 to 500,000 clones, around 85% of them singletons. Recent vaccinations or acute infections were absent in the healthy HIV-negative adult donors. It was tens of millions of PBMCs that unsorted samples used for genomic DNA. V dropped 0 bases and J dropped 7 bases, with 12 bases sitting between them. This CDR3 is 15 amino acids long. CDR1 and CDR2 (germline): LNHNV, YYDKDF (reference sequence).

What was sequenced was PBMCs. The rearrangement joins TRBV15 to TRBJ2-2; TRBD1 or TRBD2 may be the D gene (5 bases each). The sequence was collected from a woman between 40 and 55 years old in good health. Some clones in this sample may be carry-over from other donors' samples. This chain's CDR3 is CATSREGRADGELFF. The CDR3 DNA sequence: TGTGCCACCAGCAGAGAGGGACGCGCGGACGGGGAGCTGTTTTTT.